The T cell receptor beta chain under discussion was sequenced for a study of lymphopenia after photon versus proton radiotherapy. Regarding this clone: Its antigen remains unidentified.

Notes on the study in general: Only patients who died were analyzed for survival; proton advantage is unproven. Proton therapy kept repertoires fairly stable, unlike photons, which gained effector/memory cells. A bigger post-nadir fall in TCR diversity correlated inversely with survival time in deceased patients. After lymphocyte nadir, photon-treated repertoires showed oligoclonal expansion, especially CD8+ Temra.

V lost 1 base and J lost 3, with 7 bases in between. The V gene's germline CDR1 is SGHNT and CDR2 YENEEA. CDR3 length: 13 amino acids. TCRdb's table, derived via immunoSEQ multiplex PCR, lists solely in-frame clones and lacks some. The sample contains 70,000 to 95,000 clones, around four fifths of which appear only once. Sequenced material: peripheral blood, taken from a patient treated with proton-based radiotherapy. This sequence originates from a man between 60 and 75 years old with pancreatic cancer. The chain uses TRBV11-3 and TRBJ2-7; D is ambiguous. CDR3 residues: CASSLGANYEQYF. For the CDR3, the DNA is TGTGCCAGCAGCTTAGGGGCAAACTACGAGCAGTACTTC. The whole variable domain, filled in from reference TRBV11-3 and TRBJ2-7, reads EAGVVQSPRYKIIEKKQPVAFWCNPISGHNTLYWYLQNLGQGPELLIRYENEEAVDDSQLPKDRFSAERLKGVDSTLKIQPAELGDSAVYLCASSLGANYEQYFGPGTRLTVT.